What follows are 5 T cell receptor gamma chains derived from one specimen sequenced in a study of gamma delta lymphoproliferative disorders and STAT genes. Sequencing used genomic DNA taken from PBMCs of patients and controls. TCRdb re-called clones from the multiplex PCR reads via CATT. The sample includes some 780 gamma-chain clones, 9% to 15% of them seen just once. The material sequenced was blood. Receptors originate from a human donor in good health.

Of note for this clone: Because the CDR3's place on the DNA is in doubt, the DNA is left out and the CDR3 is given as listed by TCRdb. For the V gene the call is TRGV11; the J gene has no call. TRGV11 is placed among ORFs of uncertain function. The CDR3 comprises 13 residues, both ends counted. The CDR3 sequence: CTTVPAGLPKKLF.

Judged by abundance, this clone is large (0.1 to 1%). The chain joins TRGV10 to TRGJ1 or TRGJ2. Matching the DNA to germline supplied the J gene, which TCRdb does not give. TRGV10 is sorted into the ORF group, with uncertain function. The junction had 9 bases not matched to a gene; V was cut back by 8 bases and J by 7 bases. The CDR3 loop spans 12 amino acids. For the CDR3, the DNA is TGTGCTGCGTGGGATTTAAGATATAAGAAACTCTTT. Its protein is CAAWDLRYKKLF.

This clone is labeled medium-sized. This sample includes further DNA sequences coding for the same CDR3. The genes are TRGV9 and TRGJ1 or TRGJ2. Germline matching of the DNA provided the J gene here, since TCRdb leaves it blank. Germline values: CDR1 GITISATS, CDR2 ISYDGTV (reference sequence). The trim removed 1 base at V and 7 bases at J, leaving 4 bases unmatched. The CDR3 is 12 residues long. CDR3 coding DNA: TGTGCCTTGTGGGAGGTTTGCTATAAGAAACTCTTT. This translates into CALWEVCYKKLF.

Relative to its sample, this clone is large. V gene TRGV4 combines with J gene TRGJ1 or TRGJ2. Matching the DNA to germline supplied the J gene, which TCRdb does not give. After removal of 9 bases from V and 3 bases from J, the junction contained 8 bases not matched to a gene. The CDR3 length is 12 residues. Per the germline V gene, CDR1 is EGSTGY and CDR2 is YDSYTSSV. Here the CDR3 reads CATSGFYYKKLF. The CDR3 coding sequence is TGTGCCACCAGCGGTTTTTATTATAAGAAACTCTTT.

In its sample, this clone was seen once. The chain combines TRGV8 with TRGJ1 or TRGJ2. The J gene comes from matching the DNA to germline here; TCRdb lacks it. Germline V lookup: CDR1 VENAVY, CDR2 YDSYNSRV. The ends lost 5 bases at V and 9 bases at J; junction bases unmatched: 13. The CDR3 loop spans 13 amino acids. The chain's CDR3 is CATWATTACKKLF. CDR3 DNA sequence: TGTGCCACCTGGGCAACTACTGCATGTAAGAAACTCTTT.